This TCR beta chain was captured by sequencing in a study of blood T cell repertoires in COVID-19. Looking at the study overall: Acute and convalescent COVID-19 specimens originated in the United States, Italy and Spain. The cDNA or gDNA used as material had been derived from T cells, B-cell-depleted T cells, or PBMCs.

Germline V gene sequence: CDR1 LNHNV, CDR2 YYDKDF (reference sequence). The CDR3 contains 16 residues. Germline trimming cut 2 bases from V and 5 bases from J; bases unmatched to any gene: 9. The protocol was immunoSEQ multiplex PCR, while the TCRdb copy is restricted to in-frame clones and leaves out a portion. In the table there are fewer than 200,000 clones, 80% to 85% of which are singletons. Sequenced sample: peripheral blood. The chain carries TRBV15 and TRBJ2-5, with 9 bases fitting TRBD1. The receptor was derived from a man between 65 and 79 years old with active or convalescent COVID-19. The CDR3 loop reads CATSRTPGQGWETQYF. The CDR3 DNA follows: TGTGCCACCAGCAGAACCCCGGGACAGGGATGGGAGACCCAGTACTTC.